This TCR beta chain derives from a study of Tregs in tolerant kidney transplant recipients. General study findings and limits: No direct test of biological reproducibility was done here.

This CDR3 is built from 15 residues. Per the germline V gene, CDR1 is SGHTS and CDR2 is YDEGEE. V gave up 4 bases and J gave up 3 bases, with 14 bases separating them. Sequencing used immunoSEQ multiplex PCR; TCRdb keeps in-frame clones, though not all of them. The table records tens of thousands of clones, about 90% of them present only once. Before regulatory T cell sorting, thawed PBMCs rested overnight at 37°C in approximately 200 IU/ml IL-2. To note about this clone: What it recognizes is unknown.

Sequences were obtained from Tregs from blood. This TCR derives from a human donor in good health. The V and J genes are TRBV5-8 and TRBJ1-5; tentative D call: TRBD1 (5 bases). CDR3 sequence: CASSGEGAYNQPQHF. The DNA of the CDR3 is TGTGCCAGCAGCGGTGAAGGGGCCTACAATCAGCCCCAGCATTTT.